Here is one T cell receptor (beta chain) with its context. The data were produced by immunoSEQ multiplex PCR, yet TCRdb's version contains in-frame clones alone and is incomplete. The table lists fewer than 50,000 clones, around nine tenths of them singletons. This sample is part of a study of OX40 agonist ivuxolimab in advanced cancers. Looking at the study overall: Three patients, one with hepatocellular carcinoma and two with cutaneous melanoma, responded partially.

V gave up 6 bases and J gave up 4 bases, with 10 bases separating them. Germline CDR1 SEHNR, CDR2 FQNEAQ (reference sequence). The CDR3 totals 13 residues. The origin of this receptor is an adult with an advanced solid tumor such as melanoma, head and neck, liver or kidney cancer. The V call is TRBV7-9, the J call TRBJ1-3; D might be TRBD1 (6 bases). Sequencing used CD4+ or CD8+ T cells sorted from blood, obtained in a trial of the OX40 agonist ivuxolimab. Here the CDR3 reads CASSQGPGNTIYF. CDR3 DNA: TGTGCCAGCAGTCAGGGGCCCGGAAACACCATATATTTT.